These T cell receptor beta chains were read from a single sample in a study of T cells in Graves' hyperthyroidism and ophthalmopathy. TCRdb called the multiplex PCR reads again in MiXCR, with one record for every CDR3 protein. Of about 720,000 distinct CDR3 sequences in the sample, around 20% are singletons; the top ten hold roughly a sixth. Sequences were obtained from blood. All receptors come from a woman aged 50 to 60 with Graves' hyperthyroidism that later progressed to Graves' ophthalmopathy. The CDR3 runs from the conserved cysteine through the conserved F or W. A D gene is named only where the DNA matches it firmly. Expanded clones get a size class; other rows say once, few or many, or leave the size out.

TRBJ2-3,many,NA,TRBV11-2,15,CASSLVPSGTDTQYF,TGTGCCAGCAGCTTAGTACCTAGCGGCACAGATACGCAGTATTTT
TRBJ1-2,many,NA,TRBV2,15,CASRAQPGVNYGYTF,TGTGCCAGCAGGGCCCAACCCGGGGTGAACTATGGCTACACCTTC
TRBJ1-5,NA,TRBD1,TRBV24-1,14,CATSRTGDNQPQHF,TGTGCCACCAGCAGGACAGGGGATAATCAGCCCCAGCATTTT
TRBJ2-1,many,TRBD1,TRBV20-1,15,CSANFPGQGYYEQFF,TGCAGTGCTAACTTCCCGGGACAGGGATATTATGAGCAGTTCTTC
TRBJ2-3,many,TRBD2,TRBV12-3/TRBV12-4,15,CASSFNTGTIDTQYF,TGTGCCAGCAGTTTCAATACGGGGACTATAGATACGCAGTATTTT
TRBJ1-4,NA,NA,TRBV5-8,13,CASSSQGGEKLFF,TGTGCCAGCAGCTCACAGGGAGGCGAAAAACTGTTTTTT
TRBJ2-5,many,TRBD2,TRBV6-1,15,CATGGTSGFQETQYF,TGTGCCACCGGAGGGACTAGCGGATTCCAAGAGACCCAGTACTTC
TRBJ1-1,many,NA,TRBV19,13,CASSIQVNTEAFF,TGTGCCAGCAGCATACAGGTGAACACTGAAGCTTTCTTT
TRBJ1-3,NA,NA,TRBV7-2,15,CASSPHRYSGNTIYF,TGTGCCAGCAGCCCCCACAGATACTCTGGAAACACCATATATTTT
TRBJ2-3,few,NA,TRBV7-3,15,CASSLLWGPGDTQYF,TGTGCCAGCAGCTTATTGTGGGGGCCTGGAGATACGCAGTATTTT
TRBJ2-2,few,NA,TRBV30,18,CAWSVETDLGLVTGELFF,TGTGCCTGGAGTGTGGAAACAGATTTGGGTTTGGTAACCGGGGAGCTGTTTTTT
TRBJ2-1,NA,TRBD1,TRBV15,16,CATSGGGTGNYNEQFF,TGTGCCACCAGCGGAGGAGGGACAGGGAACTACAATGAGCAGTTCTTC
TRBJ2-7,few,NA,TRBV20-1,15,CSARDLGTRTYEQYF,TGCAGTGCTAGAGACTTGGGGACAAGGACTTACGAGCAGTACTTC
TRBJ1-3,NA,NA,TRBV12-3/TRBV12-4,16,CASRRDSSVSGNTIYF,TGTGCCAGCAGACGAGACAGCTCGGTCTCTGGAAACACCATATATTTT
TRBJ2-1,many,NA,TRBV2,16,CASSVTTSFSYNEQFF,TGTGCCAGCAGTGTTACCACCTCATTCTCCTACAATGAGCAGTTCTTC